A selection of T cell receptor beta chains follows, all from one sample in a study of cytomegalovirus exposure and HLA in healthy donors. Generated by immunoSEQ multiplex PCR, the TCRdb table keeps only in-frame clones and is missing some. There are 150,000 to 200,000 clones in the sample; around four fifths occur only once, and 1.1% lies in the top ten. Source material: PBMCs. The source is a woman aged 40 to 50 in good health and CMV-seronegative. CDR3s include the opening cysteine and the closing phenylalanine or tryptophan. Fields, in order: J gene, clone size, V gene, D gene, CDR3 protein, CDR3 DNA. D genes are given only for firm matches. Where a row states a size, it is once, few, many or the class of an expanded clone; other rows omit it.

TRBJ1-2 | - | TRBV5-1 | - | CASSLDSFTSLYGYTF | TGCGCCAGCAGCTTGGACAGTTTCACCTCTCTCTATGGCTACACCTTC
TRBJ1-1 | - | TRBV27 | - | CASSFSVVNTEAFF | TGTGCCAGCAGTTTCAGCGTAGTGAACACTGAAGCTTTCTTT
TRBJ1-4 | - | TRBV27 | - | CASSLLYATNEKLFF | TGTGCCAGCAGTTTATTGTATGCAACTAATGAAAAACTGTTTTTT
TRBJ2-1 | - | TRBV6-5 | - | CASSSTGSSYNEQFF | TGTGCCAGCAGCTCTACCGGGAGTTCCTACAATGAGCAGTTCTTC
TRBJ2-1 | - | TRBV7-6 | - | CASSLAGRAATGRQFF | TGTGCCAGCAGCTTAGCGGGAAGGGCCGCGACGGGGAGGCAGTTCTTC
TRBJ2-1 | - | TRBV7-2 | - | CASSRTTSLYEQFF | TGTGCCAGCAGCCGGACAACTTCGTTGTATGAGCAGTTCTTC
TRBJ1-3 | once | TRBV7-7 | - | CASSLQGGSASGNTIYF | TGTGCTAGCAGCTTACAGGGTGGGTCAGCCTCTGGAAACACCATATATTTT
TRBJ2-3 | - | TRBV7-3 | TRBD2 | CASSLFPSGNTDTQYF | TGTGCCAGCAGCTTATTTCCTAGCGGAAACACAGATACGCAGTATTTT
TRBJ1-2 | - | TRBV9 | - | CASSVVGTQGNYGYTF | TGTGCCAGCAGCGTAGTTGGTACCCAGGGAAACTATGGCTACACCTTC
TRBJ1-5 | few | TRBV18 | - | CASSPGLQAFQHF | TGTGCCAGCTCACCAGGTTTACAGGCGTTCCAGCATTTT
TRBJ1-1 | once | TRBV9 | TRBD1 | CASSGGTGRVSTEAFF | TGTGCCAGCAGCGGCGGGACAGGGAGGGTGAGCACTGAAGCTTTCTTT
TRBJ2-2 | - | TRBV7-3 | - | CASSPGVGNTGELFF | TGTGCCAGCAGCCCCGGCGTGGGCAACACCGGGGAGCTGTTTTTT
TRBJ2-2 | - | TRBV19 | TRBD2 | CASSPASGSITGELFF | TGTGCCAGTAGTCCGGCTAGCGGGAGCATAACCGGGGAGCTGTTTTTT
TRBJ2-1 | - | TRBV19 | - | CASSIWVLGSGEQFF | TGTGCCAGTAGTATTTGGGTATTAGGGAGCGGTGAGCAGTTCTTC
TRBJ2-2 | - | TRBV5-6 | TRBD2 | CASSHLAGGPTGELFF | TGTGCCAGCAGCCACTTAGCGGGAGGGCCCACCGGGGAGCTGTTTTTT
TRBJ2-3 | - | TRBV7-2 | - | CASSLPGVDTQYF | TGTGCCAGCAGCTTACCGGGAGTTGATACGCAGTATTTT
TRBJ2-5 | - | TRBV11-3 | - | CASSLGGERQETQYF | TGTGCCAGCAGCTTAGGTGGGGAGCGACAAGAGACCCAGTACTTC
TRBJ2-7 | - | TRBV2 | TRBD2 | CASSGLAEHYEQYF | TGTGCCAGCAGTGGGCTAGCGGAGCACTACGAGCAGTACTTC
TRBJ1-2 | - | TRBV19 | TRBD1 | CASMGGQFHGYTF | TGTGCCAGTATGGGGGGACAGTTCCATGGCTACACCTTC
TRBJ2-3 | - | TRBV19 | - | CASSPLRTTSTDTQYF | TGTGCCAGTAGCCCACTCCGGACAACTAGCACAGATACGCAGTATTTT
TRBJ2-1 | - | TRBV4-3 | TRBD2 | CASSQGTSGSTYNEQFF | TGCGCCAGCAGCCAAGGGACTAGCGGGAGCACCTACAATGAGCAGTTCTTC
TRBJ1-5 | - | TRBV27 | - | CASSVGGAPQSNQPQHF | TGTGCCAGCAGTGTTGGGGGCGCGCCCCAAAGCAATCAGCCCCAGCATTTT
TRBJ2-7 | - | TRBV5-1 | TRBD1 | CASSPFFEGAIDEQYF | TGCGCCAGCAGCCCCTTTTTCGAGGGGGCGATCGACGAGCAGTACTTC
TRBJ1-5 | few | TRBV7-9 | TRBD1 | CASSPGTGNNQPQHF | TGTGCCAGCAGCCCCGGGACAGGGAATAATCAGCCCCAGCATTTT
TRBJ1-2 | few | TRBV19 | TRBD1 | CASSNRGEVNYGYTF | TGTGCCAGTAGTAACAGGGGGGAAGTTAACTATGGCTACACCTTC
TRBJ1-1 | once | TRBV11-2 | - | CASSFSVGREAFF | TGTGCCAGCAGCTTTTCGGTGGGCCGTGAAGCTTTCTTT
TRBJ1-2 | - | TRBV7-8 | - | CASSSPQGLYGYTF | TGTGCCAGCAGCTCCCCCCAGGGCCTTTATGGCTACACCTTC
TRBJ1-5 | - | TRBV5-4 | TRBD1 | CASSSGGRNQPQHF | TGTGCCAGCAGCTCAGGGGGGCGCAATCAGCCCCAGCATTTT
TRBJ1-1 | - | TRBV9 | TRBD1 | CASSPGGGYSNTEAFF | TGTGCCAGCAGCCCGGGAGGGGGCTATTCGAACACTGAAGCTTTCTTT
TRBJ1-5 | - | TRBV30 | - | CAWSLGVRQPQHF | TGTGCCTGGAGTTTAGGGGTAAGGCAGCCCCAGCATTTT
TRBJ2-3 | - | TRBV28 | - | CASSLFGSKSTDTQYF | TGTGCCAGCAGTTTATTTGGTAGTAAAAGCACAGATACGCAGTATTTT
TRBJ2-2 | - | TRBV2 | - | CASSLLGGGIPGELFF | TGTGCCAGCAGTCTTCTGGGTGGCGGGATCCCCGGGGAGCTGTTTTTT
TRBJ2-1 | once | TRBV15 | TRBD2 | CATSRRTSGNNEQFF | TGTGCCACCAGCAGGAGGACTAGCGGAAACAATGAGCAGTTCTTC
TRBJ1-2 | - | TRBV5-6 | - | CASSNKKGDYGYTF | TGTGCCAGCAGTAACAAAAAGGGGGACTATGGCTACACCTTC
TRBJ1-2 | few | TRBV10-3 | TRBD1 | CAISDRDRGWGGYGYTF | TGTGCCATCAGTGACCGGGACAGGGGATGGGGAGGCTATGGCTACACCTTC
TRBJ2-7 | - | TRBV2 | - | CASAGTDHYEQYF | TGTGCCAGCGCGGGGACTGATCACTACGAGCAGTACTTC
TRBJ1-2 | few | TRBV18 | - | CASSPTDRVWNGYTF | TGTGCCAGCTCACCCACCGACCGGGTGTGGAATGGCTACACCTTC
TRBJ2-5 | - | TRBV5-4 | TRBD2 | CASSPTSVKETQYF | TGTGCCAGCAGCCCTACTAGCGTTAAAGAGACCCAGTACTTC
TRBJ2-2 | - | TRBV6-5 | TRBD1 | CASSEGASGELFF | TGTGCCAGCAGCGAGGGGGCGTCCGGGGAGCTGTTTTTT
TRBJ1-2 | - | TRBV7-9 | - | CASSLQGETNGYTF | TGTGCCAGCAGCTTACAAGGGGAAACTAATGGCTACACCTTC
TRBJ2-2 | - | TRBV4-3 | - | CASRGGSSRNGELFF | TGCGCCAGCAGAGGAGGGAGTTCTCGGAACGGGGAGCTGTTTTTT
TRBJ1-1 | - | TRBV5-6 | - | CASSWGGVYVTEAFF | TGTGCCAGCAGCTGGGGGGGGGTCTATGTCACTGAAGCTTTCTTT
TRBJ1-2 | - | TRBV6-1 | - | CASSRGGNYGYTF | TGTGCCAGCAGCAGGGGCGGGAACTATGGCTACACCTTC
TRBJ2-3 | - | TRBV5-1 | TRBD1 | CASSIRGTGAVSTDTQYF | TGCGCCAGCAGCATTAGGGGGACAGGGGCAGTTAGCACAGATACGCAGTATTTT
TRBJ1-2 | - | TRBV5-1 | TRBD1 | CASSPGQGYYGYTF | TGCGCCAGCAGCCCGGGACAGGGGTACTATGGCTACACCTTC